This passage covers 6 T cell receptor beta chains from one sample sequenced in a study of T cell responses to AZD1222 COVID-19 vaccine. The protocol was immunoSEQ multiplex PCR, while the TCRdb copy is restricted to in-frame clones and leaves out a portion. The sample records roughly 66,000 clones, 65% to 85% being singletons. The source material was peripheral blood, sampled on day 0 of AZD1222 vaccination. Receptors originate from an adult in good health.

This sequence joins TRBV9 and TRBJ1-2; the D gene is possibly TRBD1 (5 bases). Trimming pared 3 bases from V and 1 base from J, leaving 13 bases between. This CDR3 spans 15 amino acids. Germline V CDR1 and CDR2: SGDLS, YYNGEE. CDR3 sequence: CASSGTRDGNYGYTF. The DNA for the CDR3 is TGTGCCAGCAGCGGTACCAGGGATGGTAACTATGGCTACACCTTC.

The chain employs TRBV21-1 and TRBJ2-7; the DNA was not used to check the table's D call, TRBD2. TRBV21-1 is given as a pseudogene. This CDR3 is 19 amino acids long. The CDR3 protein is CASTISERGTLQGYYEQYF. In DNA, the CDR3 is TGTGCCAGCACCATCTCCGAGCGGGGGACCCTTCAGGGATACTACGAGCAGTACTTC.

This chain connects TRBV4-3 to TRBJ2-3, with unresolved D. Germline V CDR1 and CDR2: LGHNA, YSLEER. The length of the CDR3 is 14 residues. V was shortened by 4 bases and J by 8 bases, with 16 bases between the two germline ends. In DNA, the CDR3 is TGCGCCAGCAGCCCAAGGGTCGGCCTTACTACGCAGTATTTT. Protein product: CASSPRVGLTTQYF.

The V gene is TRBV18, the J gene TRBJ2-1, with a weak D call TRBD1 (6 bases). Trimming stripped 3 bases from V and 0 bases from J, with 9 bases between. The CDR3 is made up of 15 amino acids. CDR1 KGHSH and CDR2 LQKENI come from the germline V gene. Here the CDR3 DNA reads TGTGCCAGCTCACCGGGACATAGCTCCTACAATGAGCAGTTCTTC. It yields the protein CASSPGHSSYNEQFF.

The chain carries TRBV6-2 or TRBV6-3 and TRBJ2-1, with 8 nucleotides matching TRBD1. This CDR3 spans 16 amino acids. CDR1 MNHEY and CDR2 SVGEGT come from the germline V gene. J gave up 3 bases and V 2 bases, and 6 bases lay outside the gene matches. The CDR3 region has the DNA TGTGCCAGCAGTTACCCAGGGGGCGGGGACTACAATGAGCAGTTCTTC. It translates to CASSYPGGGDYNEQFF.

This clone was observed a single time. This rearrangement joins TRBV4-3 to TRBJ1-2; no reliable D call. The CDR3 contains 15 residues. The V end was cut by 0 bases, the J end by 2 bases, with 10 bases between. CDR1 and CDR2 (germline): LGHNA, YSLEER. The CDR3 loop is CASSQDKKGNYGYTF. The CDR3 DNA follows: TGCGCCAGCAGCCAAGATAAGAAGGGAAACTATGGCTACACCTTC.